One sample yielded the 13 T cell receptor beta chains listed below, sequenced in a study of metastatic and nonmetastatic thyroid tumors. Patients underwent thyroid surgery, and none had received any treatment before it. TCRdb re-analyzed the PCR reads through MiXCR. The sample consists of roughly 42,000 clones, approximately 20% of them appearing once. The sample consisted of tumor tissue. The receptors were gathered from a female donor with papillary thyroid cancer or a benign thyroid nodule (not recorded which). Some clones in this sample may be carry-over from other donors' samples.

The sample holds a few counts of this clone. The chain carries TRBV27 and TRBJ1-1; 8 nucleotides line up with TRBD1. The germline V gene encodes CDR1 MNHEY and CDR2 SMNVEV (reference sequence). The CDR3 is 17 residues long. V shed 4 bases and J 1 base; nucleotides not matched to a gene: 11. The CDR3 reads CASSSIARGQANTEAFF. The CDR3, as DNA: TGTGCCAGCAGTTCAATAGCCCGGGGACAGGCGAACACTGAAGCTTTCTTT.

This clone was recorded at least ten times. The DNA of the CDR3 is TGTGCCACCAGTCGGACTAGCCTTAGCACAGATACGCAGTATTTT. Translating gives CATSRTSLSTDTQYF. The V and J genes are TRBV24-1 and TRBJ2-3, with TRBD2 matching 8 bases. V shed 6 bases, J shed 0 bases, and the junction held 4 bases outside the gene matches. Germline lookup yields CDR1 KGHDR and CDR2 SFDVKD. The CDR3 sequence is 15 residues long.

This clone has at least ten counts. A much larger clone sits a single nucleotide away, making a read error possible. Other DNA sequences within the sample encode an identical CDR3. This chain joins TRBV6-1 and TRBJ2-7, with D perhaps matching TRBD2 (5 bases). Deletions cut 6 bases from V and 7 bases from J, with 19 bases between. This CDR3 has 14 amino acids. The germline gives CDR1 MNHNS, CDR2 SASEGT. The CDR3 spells CASRAGPGLVEQYF. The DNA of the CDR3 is TGTGCCAGCAGAGCCGGGCCGGGATTGGTTGAGCAGTACTTC.

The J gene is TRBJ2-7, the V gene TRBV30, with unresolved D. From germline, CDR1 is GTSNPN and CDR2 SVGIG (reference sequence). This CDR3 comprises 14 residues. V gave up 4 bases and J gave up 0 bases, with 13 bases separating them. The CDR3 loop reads CAWKTDRRSYEQYF. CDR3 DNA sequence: TGTGCCTGGAAAACGGACCGCCGCTCCTACGAGCAGTACTTC. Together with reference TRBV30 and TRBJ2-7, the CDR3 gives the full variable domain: SQTIHQWPATLVQPVGSPLSLECTVEGTSNPNLYWYRQAAGRGLQLLFYSVGIGQISSEVPQNLSASRPQDRQFILSSKKLLLSDSGFYLCAWKTDRRSYEQYFGPGTRLTVT.

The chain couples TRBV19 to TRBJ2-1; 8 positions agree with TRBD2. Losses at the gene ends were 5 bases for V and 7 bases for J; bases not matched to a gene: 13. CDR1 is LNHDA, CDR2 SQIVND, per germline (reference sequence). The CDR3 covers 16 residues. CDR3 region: CASSPLNSGTWNEQFF. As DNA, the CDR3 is TGTGCCAGTAGTCCCCTGAATAGCGGGACGTGGAATGAGCAGTTCTTC. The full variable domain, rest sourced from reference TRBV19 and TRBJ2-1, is DGGITQSPKYLFRKEGQNVTLSCEQNLNHDAMYWYRQDPGQGLRLIYYSQIVNDFQKGDIAEGYSVSREKKESFPLTVTSAQKNPTAFYLCASSPLNSGTWNEQFFGPGTRLTVL.

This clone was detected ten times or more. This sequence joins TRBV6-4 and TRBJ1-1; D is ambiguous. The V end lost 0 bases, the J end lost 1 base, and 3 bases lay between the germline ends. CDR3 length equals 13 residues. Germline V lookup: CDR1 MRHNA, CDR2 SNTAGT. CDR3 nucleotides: TGTGCCAGCAGTGACTCCAGGAACACTGAAGCTTTCTTT. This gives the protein CASSDSRNTEAFF.

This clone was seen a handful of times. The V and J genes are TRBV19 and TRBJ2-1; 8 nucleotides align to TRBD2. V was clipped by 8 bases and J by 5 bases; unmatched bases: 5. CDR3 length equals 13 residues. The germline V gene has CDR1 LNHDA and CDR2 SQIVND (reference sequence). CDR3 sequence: CASRGGSDNEQFF. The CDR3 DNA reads TGTGCCAGTCGCGGGGGGTCCGACAATGAGCAGTTCTTC.

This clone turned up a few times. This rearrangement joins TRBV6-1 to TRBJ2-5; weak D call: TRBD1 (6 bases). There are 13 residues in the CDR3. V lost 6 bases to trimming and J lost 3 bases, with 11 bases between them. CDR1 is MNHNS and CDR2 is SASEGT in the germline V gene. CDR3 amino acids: CASRQGNEETQYF. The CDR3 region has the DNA TGTGCCAGCAGACAGGGAAATGAAGAGACCCAGTACTTC.

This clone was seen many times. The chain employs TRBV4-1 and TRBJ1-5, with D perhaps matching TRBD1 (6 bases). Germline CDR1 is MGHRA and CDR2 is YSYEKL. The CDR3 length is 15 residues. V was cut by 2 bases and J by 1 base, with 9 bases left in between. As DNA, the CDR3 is TGCGCCAGCAGCCAATGGGGGGCGAGCAATCAGCCCCAGCATTTT. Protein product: CASSQWGASNQPQHF.

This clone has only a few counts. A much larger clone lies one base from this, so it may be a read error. The CDR3 spells CASSLGGQVETQYF. CDR3 coding DNA: TGCGCCAGCAGCTTGGGTGGACAGGTGGAGACCCAGTACTTC. The chain carries TRBV5-1 and TRBJ2-5, with 7 bases that match TRBD1. V gave up 0 bases and J gave up 5 bases; unmatched junction bases: 4. Germline CDR1 SGHRS, CDR2 YFSETQ. The CDR3 runs 14 residues.

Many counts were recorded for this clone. Here the CDR3 DNA reads TGTGCCAGCAGTGAAAGCTTTTGGGAGACCCAGTACTTC. This encodes CASSESFWETQYF. The chain is built from TRBV6-1 and TRBJ2-5; D gene uncertain. The CDR3 consists of 13 residues. The V end was cut by 2 bases, the J end by 5 bases, with 9 bases between. Germline CDR1 reads MNHNS; CDR2 reads SASEGT.

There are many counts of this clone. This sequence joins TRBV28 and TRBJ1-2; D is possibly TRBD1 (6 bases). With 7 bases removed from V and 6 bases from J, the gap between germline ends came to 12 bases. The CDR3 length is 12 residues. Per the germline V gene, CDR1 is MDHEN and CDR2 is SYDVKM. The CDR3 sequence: CASTGQLHGYTF. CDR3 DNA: TGTGCCAGCACTGGACAGCTACATGGCTACACCTTC.

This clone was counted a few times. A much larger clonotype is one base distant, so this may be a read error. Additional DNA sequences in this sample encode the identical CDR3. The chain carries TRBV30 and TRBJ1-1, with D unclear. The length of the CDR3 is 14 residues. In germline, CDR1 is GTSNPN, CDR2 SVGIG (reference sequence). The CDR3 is CAWSPLGSNTEAFF. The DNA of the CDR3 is TGCGCCTGGAGTCCACTCGGTTCGAACACTGAAGCTTTCTTT. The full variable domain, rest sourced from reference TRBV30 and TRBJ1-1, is SQTIHQWPATLVQPVGSPLSLECTVEGTSNPNLYWYRQAAGRGLQLLFYSVGIGQISSEVPQNLSASRPQDRQFILSSKKLLLSDSGFYLCAWSPLGSNTEAFFGQGTRLTVV.